This T cell receptor beta chain was captured in a study of blood T cell repertoires in COVID-19. Sequenced by immunoSEQ multiplex PCR; TCRdb stores in-frame clones only, minus some. The table has fewer than 300,000 clones, about four fifths seen once. Before they entered the study, exposed participants had met a COVID-19 case within 2 weeks. This clone was seen a few times. The sample comprised PBMCs or T cells enriched from blood (not recorded which). The origin of this receptor is a middle-aged man who had been exposed to COVID-19.

CDR3 DNA: TGTGCCAGCGGGGTGGGGGGAACTAATGAAAAACTGTTTTTT. Its translation is CASGVGGTNEKLFF. The chain couples TRBV25-1 to TRBJ1-4, with D possibly matching TRBD1 (5 bases). The CDR3 extends over 14 amino acids. Per germline, CDR1 MGHDK and CDR2 SYGVNS. V lost 8 bases and J lost 1, with 11 bases in between.